This TCR beta chain was observed in a study of shared clonotypes between healthy human individuals. Study details: Donor composition was a couple of women and three men, aged 18 to 49.

Nashville, Tennessee was home to all donors, who were Caucasian adults. Deletions cut 5 bases from V and 6 bases from J, with 3 bases between. From germline, CDR1 is WSHSY and CDR2 SAAADI. The CDR3 spans 10 residues. The assay was immunoSEQ multiplex PCR, and TCRdb's table has in-frame clones only and misses some. The sample holds about 980,000 clones, approximately 80% seen once. Sequencing input: memory CD4+ T cells sorted from blood. The sample's subset: CD45RA-negative fraction. This TCR was sampled from a man aged 18 to 29 in good health. The V call is TRBV10-2, the J call TRBJ2-3, with D uncertain. DNA for the CDR3: TGCGCCAGCAGTTATGATACGCAGTATTTT. It codes for CASSYDTQYF.